This TCR beta chain was sequenced in a study of Ad26.COV2.S vaccination and SARS-CoV-2 variants. Profiled with immunoSEQ multiplex PCR; TCRdb holds only in-frame clones, not every one. In the table there are roughly 150,000 clones, 80% to 90% of which are singletons. This clonotype originated in a human donor who had recovered from COVID-19. The source material was peripheral blood, sampled after recovery from COVID-19.

The CDR3 is CSVEEGRHTGELFF. Here the CDR3 DNA reads TGCAGCGTTGAAGAGGGCCGGCACACCGGGGAGCTGTTTTTT. The rearrangement links TRBV29-1 to TRBJ2-2; D is unclear. This CDR3 is built from 14 residues. Germline V gives CDR1 SQVTM, CDR2 ANQGSEA. Trimming shortened V by 0 bases and J by 3 bases, and 8 bases separated the two germline ends.